The rows below give T cell receptor beta chains drawn from one sample of a study of T cells after yellow fever vaccination. MiXCR was run by TCRdb on the 5' RACE reads, yielding one entry per CDR3 protein. The sample includes 300,000 to 400,000 distinct CDR3 sequences, approximately 9% of them seen just once. The sample in question was PBMCs, obtained on the day of the first yellow fever vaccination. These receptors were obtained from a man aged 18 to 29 who received the YFV17D yellow fever vaccine. The CDR3 runs from the conserved cysteine through the conserved F or W. D genes are given only for firm matches. Rows may omit the clone size; those that give it use once, few, many or a size class.

>-|TRBJ2-3|TRBV15|few
CATSRDQGASTDTQYF
TGTGCCACCAGCAGAGATCAAGGAGCTAGCACAGATACGCAGTATTTT
>-|TRBJ1-6|TRBV20-1|-
CSARGPANNSPLHF
TGCAGTGCTAGAGGGCCGGCGAATAATTCACCCCTCCACTTT
>-|TRBJ2-3|TRBV9|few
CASSAGLWPPGADTQYF
TGTGCCAGCAGCGCTGGGCTGTGGCCCCCTGGGGCAGATACGCAGTATTTT
>-|TRBJ1-1|TRBV7-9|-
CASSPQRQDTEAFF
TGTGCCAGCAGCCCGCAGCGTCAGGACACTGAAGCTTTCTTT
>-|TRBJ1-2|TRBV28|few
CASRGGLGLFYGYTF
TGTGCCAGCAGGGGTGGGTTAGGACTGTTCTATGGCTACACCTTC
>-|TRBJ1-6|TRBV12-3/TRBV12-4|few
CASSPITNSPLHF
TGTGCCAGCAGTCCAATCACCAATTCACCCCTCCACTTT
>-|TRBJ2-7|TRBV7-8|few
CASSIRVVGAYEQYF
TGTGCCAGCAGCATCAGGGTCGTGGGGGCCTACGAGCAGTACTTC
>-|TRBJ2-5|TRBV5-6|-
CASSLDTQETQYF
TGTGCCAGCAGCTTGGATACCCAAGAGACCCAGTACTTC
>TRBD1|TRBJ1-5|TRBV19|few
CASSITGTDDQPQHF
TGTGCCAGTAGTATTACGGGGACAGATGATCAGCCCCAGCATTTT
>-|TRBJ2-3|TRBV20-1|many
CSASWVGTDTQYF
TGCAGTGCTAGTTGGGTCGGCACAGATACGCAGTATTTT
>-|TRBJ2-3|TRBV12-3/TRBV12-4|few
CAIRPGQGRSGGADTQYF
TGTGCCATCAGGCCGGGACAGGGTCGCAGCGGGGGCGCGGATACGCAGTATTTT
>-|TRBJ2-1|TRBV19|few
CASSIGSLNNEQFF
TGTGCCAGTAGTATAGGGAGCCTTAACAATGAGCAGTTCTTC
>-|TRBJ1-5|TRBV2|few
CASSVRLSQPQHF
TGTGCCAGCAGTGTTCGGTTGAGTCAGCCCCAGCATTTT
>-|TRBJ2-3|TRBV5-1|few
CASSEYTDTQYF
TGCGCCAGCAGCGAGTACACAGATACGCAGTATTTT
>-|TRBJ1-5|TRBV12-3/TRBV12-4|-
CASTLSGGAFKPQHF
TGTGCCAGCACCCTTTCGGGGGGCGCGTTTAAGCCCCAGCATTTT
>TRBD1|TRBJ2-7|TRBV2|once
CASSRTGQGSYEQYF
TGTGCCAGCAGTCGAACGGGACAGGGGTCCTACGAGCAGTACTTC
>-|TRBJ2-1|TRBV6-1|-
CASSRAIRGGPNEQFF
TGTGCCAGCAGTCGCGCCATCCGGGGCGGGCCCAATGAGCAGTTCTTC
>TRBD2|TRBJ2-5|TRBV7-2|-
CASRPPAGETQYF
TGTGCCAGCAGGCCTCCAGCGGGGGAGACCCAGTACTTC
>TRBD2|TRBJ2-1|TRBV10-3|-
CAISDLAGGPLYNEQFF
TGTGCCATCAGTGATTTAGCGGGGGGCCCCCTCTACAATGAGCAGTTCTTC
>-|TRBJ1-1|TRBV6-1|many
CASSRFRGTEAFF
TGTGCCAGCAGCCGGTTTCGGGGGACTGAAGCTTTCTTT
>-|TRBJ2-1|TRBV5-6|-
CASSLGGITYNEQFF
TGTGCCAGCAGCTTAGGGGGTATAACCTACAATGAGCAGTTCTTC
>TRBD1|TRBJ1-2|TRBV18|-
CASAEGQGTFNYGYTF
TGTGCCAGCGCAGAGGGACAGGGGACCTTTAACTATGGCTACACCTTC
>-|TRBJ2-7|TRBV27|few
CASSLWQGGSEQYF
TGTGCCAGCAGTTTATGGCAGGGGGGATCCGAGCAGTACTTC
>-|TRBJ1-6|TRBV12-3/TRBV12-4|few
CASSLRGAGNSPLHF
TGTGCCAGCAGTTTGAGGGGGGCCGGGAATTCACCCCTCCACTTT
>-|TRBJ2-3|TRBV5-4|many
CASSPRTGTDTQYF
TGTGCCAGCAGCCCCCGGACAGGCACAGATACGCAGTATTTT
>-|TRBJ1-4|TRBV12-3/TRBV12-4|-
CASSLRLGLGEKLFF
TGTGCCAGCAGTTTAAGGCTAGGCCTTGGGGAAAAACTGTTTTTT
>-|TRBJ1-1|TRBV19|few
CASSIGQWETEAFF
TGTGCCAGTAGTATCGGGCAATGGGAAACTGAAGCTTTCTTT
>-|TRBJ2-7|TRBV5-6|-
CASSLAGIAYEQYF
TGTGCCAGCAGCTTGGCGGGGATCGCCTACGAGCAGTACTTC
>TRBD1|TRBJ2-3|TRBV5-1|-
CASSLGVTGKSTDTQYF
TGCGCCAGCAGCCTCGGCGTGACAGGGAAAAGCACAGATACGCAGTATTTT
>-|TRBJ2-2|TRBV5-5|-
CASSLGQRVNTGELFF
TGTGCCAGCAGCTTGGGACAGCGGGTGAACACCGGGGAGCTGTTTTTT
>-|TRBJ2-2|TRBV28|-
CASSSRLREVTGELFF
TGTGCCAGCAGTTCACGACTGAGGGAGGTTACCGGGGAGCTGTTTTTT
>-|TRBJ1-2|TRBV5-1|few
CASSLRGPQANYGYTF
TGCGCCAGCAGCTTGAGAGGGCCCCAAGCTAACTATGGCTACACCTTC
>TRBD1|TRBJ2-7|TRBV7-9|many
CASSSRQGTYEQYF
TGTGCCAGCAGCTCTCGACAGGGTACCTACGAGCAGTACTTC
>-|TRBJ2-5|TRBV12-3/TRBV12-4|many
CASSPNTGRLETQYF
TGTGCCAGCAGTCCAAACACAGGGCGCCTGGAGACCCAGTACTTC
>-|TRBJ2-7|TRBV7-8|few
CASSTRTVTYEQYF
TGTGCCAGCAGCACCCGGACGGTTACCTACGAGCAGTACTTC
>-|TRBJ2-1|TRBV4-3|few
CASSPRGGVGSYNEQFF
TGCGCCAGCAGCCCCAGAGGGGGGGTCGGGTCCTACAATGAGCAGTTCTTC
>TRBD1|TRBJ2-7|TRBV6-1|few
CASRQGQGASYEQYF
TGTGCCAGCAGGCAAGGCCAGGGGGCATCCTACGAGCAGTACTTC
>-|TRBJ2-2|TRBV7-2|few
CASSLSSATGELFF
TGTGCCAGCAGCTTAAGCTCCGCGACCGGGGAGCTGTTTTTT
>-|TRBJ1-1|TRBV9|-
CASSVGEGMNTEAFF
TGTGCCAGCAGCGTAGGGGAGGGGATGAACACTGAAGCTTTCTTT
>-|TRBJ2-5|TRBV5-1|-
CASSPTDAEETQYF
TGCGCCAGCAGCCCAACTGATGCGGAAGAGACCCAGTACTTC
>-|TRBJ1-1|TRBV7-9|few
CASSPPTALNTEAFF
TGTGCCAGCAGCCCCCCGACAGCTTTGAACACTGAAGCTTTCTTT
>TRBD2|TRBJ2-1|TRBV20-1|few
CSAGGTSGYNEQFF
TGCAGTGCAGGGGGGACTAGCGGTTACAATGAGCAGTTCTTC
>TRBD1|TRBJ1-2|TRBV2|many
CASSVGQGGDYGYTF
TGTGCCAGCAGCGTCGGACAGGGAGGTGATTATGGCTACACCTTC
>-|TRBJ1-1|TRBV4-2|few
CASSLGGFDTEAFF
TGTGCCAGCAGCCTGGGGGGTTTCGACACTGAAGCTTTCTTT
>-|TRBJ2-1|TRBV28|-
CASSIPGRAESEQFF
TGTGCCAGCAGTATCCCCGGGAGAGCGGAGAGTGAGCAGTTCTTC
>TRBD1|TRBJ1-2|TRBV14|-
CASSPNRGNYGYTF
TGTGCCAGCAGCCCCAACAGGGGAAACTATGGCTACACCTTC
>-|TRBJ1-1|TRBV10-2|many
CASSPLTPSMNTEAFF
TGCGCCAGCAGCCCCCTGACCCCCTCTATGAACACTGAAGCTTTCTTT
>TRBD2|TRBJ2-3|TRBV12-3/TRBV12-4|-
CASSLGSLAGGRDTQYF
TGTGCCAGCAGTTTGGGCTCCCTAGCGGGGGGGCGAGATACGCAGTATTTT
>-|TRBJ1-1|TRBV11-2|few
CASSLVGPLSHMNTEAFF
TGTGCCAGCAGCTTGGTGGGACCGCTTAGTCATATGAACACTGAAGCTTTCTTT
>-|TRBJ2-5|TRBV20-1|few
CSARLTETQYF
TGCAGTGCTAGACTTACCGAGACCCAGTACTTC